This is a list of T cell receptor beta chains from one sample in a study of CD8+ T cells in alopecia areata. Data came from immunoSEQ multiplex PCR; TCRdb stores just in-frame clones and leaves some out. The sample records fewer than 250,000 clones, around two fifths being singletons. Material: CD4+ T cells sorted from blood, obtained between weeks 30 and 35, from a patient treated with tofacitinib. The receptor source for this set is a human donor with alopecia areata. The CDR3 runs from the conserved cysteine through the conserved F or W. A D gene is named only where the DNA matches it firmly. Not all rows give a size; the values are once, few, many and, for expanded clones, a class.

J	V	D	size	CDR3	DNA
TRBJ2-1	TRBV1	NA	NA	CTSSFSRTGDYNEQFF	TGCACCAGCAGCTTCTCCCGGACTGGAGACTACAATGAGCAGTTCTTC
TRBJ2-7	TRBV7-9	NA	NA	CASSLGEGQEQYF	TGTGCCAGCAGCTTGGGAGAAGGGCAAGAGCAGTACTTC
TRBJ2-5	TRBV7-9	NA	many	CASSALAETQYF	TGTGCCAGCAGCGCATTAGCGGAGACCCAGTACTTC
TRBJ1-6	TRBV18	TRBD1	few	CASSPTQGRNSPLHF	TGTGCCAGCTCACCCACACAGGGGAGGAATTCACCCCTCCACTTT
TRBJ2-2	TRBV15	NA	NA	CATSNDRTFGELFF	TGTGCCACCAGCAATGACAGAACTTTCGGGGAGCTGTTTTTT
TRBJ1-2	TRBV30	NA	few	CAWSSYLIGGYTF	TGTGCCTGGTCCTCGTACCTTATCGGGGGCTACACCTTC
TRBJ1-1	TRBV27	NA	few	CASSFREGTEAFF	TGTGCCAGCAGTTTTAGGGAGGGAACTGAAGCTTTCTTT
TRBJ2-7	TRBV18	TRBD1	NA	CASSQGQADEQYF	TGTGCCAGCTCACAGGGACAGGCGGACGAGCAGTACTTC
TRBJ2-1	TRBV12-5	NA	few	CASGLVGTSNEQFF	TGTGCTAGTGGTTTGGTAGGGACTTCGAATGAGCAGTTCTTC
TRBJ1-5	TRBV6-1	NA	few	CASSEAPGAQSQPQHF	TGTGCCAGCAGTGAAGCGCCAGGGGCGCAGAGTCAGCCCCAGCATTTT
TRBJ2-7	TRBV6-5	NA	NA	CASSKHRSYEQYF	TGTGCCAGCAGTAAACATCGCTCCTACGAGCAGTACTTC
TRBJ2-7	TRBV29-1	NA	NA	CSVEDTVYEQYF	TGCAGCGTTGAAGATACAGTCTACGAGCAGTACTTC
TRBJ1-1	TRBV9	NA	few	CASSVGFLTEAFF	TGTGCCAGCAGCGTCGGGTTCCTCACTGAAGCTTTCTTT
TRBJ2-3	TRBV4-1	NA	NA	CASSQEGDGGRDTQYF	TGTGCCAGCAGCCAAGAGGGGGACGGGGGACGAGATACGCAGTATTTT
TRBJ2-5	TRBV29-1	NA	NA	CSVGGLQETQYF	TGCAGCGTTGGAGGGCTTCAAGAGACCCAGTACTTC
TRBJ2-3	TRBV19	NA	few	CASRPRNSGDTQYF	TGTGCCAGCCGCCCAAGGAACTCGGGCGATACGCAGTATTTT
TRBJ2-4	TRBV11-2	NA	few	CASSLVGGLVIQYF	TGTGCCAGCAGCTTAGTAGGGGGGCTGGTCATTCAGTACTTC
TRBJ2-1	TRBV7-3	TRBD2	NA	CASSLELANNEQFF	TGTGCCAGCAGCTTAGAACTAGCGAACAATGAGCAGTTCTTC
TRBJ2-3	TRBV10-1	NA	NA	CASSDNRAWDTQYF	TGCGCCAGCAGTGATAATAGGGCGTGGGATACGCAGTATTTT
TRBJ1-1	TRBV29-1	NA	few	CSGDSTGSNTEAFF	TGCAGCGGTGATTCCACAGGATCGAACACTGAAGCTTTCTTT
TRBJ2-7	TRBV10-3	NA	few	CAIGAYEQYF	TGTGCCATCGGAGCCTACGAGCAGTACTTC
TRBJ1-1	TRBV28	TRBD1	many	CASSSLGQGRKWEAFF	TGTGCCAGCAGTTCCCTGGGACAGGGTCGGAAGTGGGAAGCTTTCTTT
TRBJ1-2	TRBV29-1	TRBD1	NA	CSVDQNRGSLTYGYTF	TGCAGCGTTGACCAAAACAGGGGATCCTTGACCTATGGCTACACCTTC
TRBJ2-6	TRBV5-1	NA	NA	CASSSNPSRSGANVLTF	TGCGCCAGCAGCTCGAATCCTTCGCGCTCTGGGGCCAACGTCCTGACTTTC
TRBJ1-5	TRBV6-1	NA	NA	CASSDMFVAGYNQPQHF	TGTGCCAGCAGTGATATGTTTGTGGCAGGTTATAATCAGCCCCAGCATTTT
TRBJ2-1	TRBV6-5	TRBD1	NA	CASSYPGTGGFNEQFF	TGTGCCAGCAGTTACCCCGGGACAGGGGGCTTCAATGAGCAGTTCTTC
TRBJ2-5	TRBV12-5	TRBD2	once	CASGLVRSGRAPETQYF	TGTGCTAGTGGTTTGGTTCGGAGTGGGAGGGCCCCAGAGACCCAGTACTTC
TRBJ2-6	TRBV19	NA	NA	CASSISDSGANVLTF	TGTGCCAGTAGTATCTCGGACTCTGGGGCCAACGTCCTGACTTTC
TRBJ2-5	TRBV6-1	NA	many	CASSVGETQYF	TGTGCCAGCAGTGTGGGGGAGACCCAGTACTTC
TRBJ1-2	TRBV4-1	NA	few	CASSQLGVGNYGYTF	TGCGCCAGCAGCCAATTAGGGGTGGGTAACTATGGCTACACCTTC
TRBJ2-3	TRBV20-1	TRBD2	once	CSGRRTDTQYF	TGCAGCGGGAGGAGGACAGATACGCAGTATTTT
TRBJ1-2	TRBV29-1	NA	few	CSVESGGLGYGYTF	TGCAGCGTTGAGTCTGGCGGGCTGGGTTATGGCTACACCTTC
TRBJ1-5	TRBV10-2	NA	few	CASSESRGAFGNQPQHF	TGCGCCAGCAGTGAGAGTCGGGGGGCATTCGGCAATCAGCCCCAGCATTTT
TRBJ1-5	TRBV25-1	NA	NA	CASSKGSGNQPQHF	TGTGCCAGCAGTAAAGGGTCGGGCAATCAGCCCCAGCATTTT
TRBJ2-2	TRBV5-1	NA	NA	CASSHREGAGELFF	TGCGCCAGCAGCCACAGGGAGGGCGCCGGGGAGCTGTTTTTT
TRBJ2-7	TRBV6-6	TRBD2	few	CASSYSRAGASYEQYF	TGTGCCAGCAGTTACTCGAGGGCGGGAGCGTCCTACGAGCAGTACTTC
TRBJ1-2	TRBV7-6	TRBD1	NA	CASSSTGYSGYTF	TGTGCCAGCAGCTCGACAGGGTATTCGGGCTACACCTTC
TRBJ1-2	TRBV30	NA	NA	CAWTPRGYGYTF	TGTGCCTGGACCCCACGGGGGTATGGCTACACCTTC
TRBJ2-3	TRBV6-1	TRBD1	NA	CASSRDRVVRDTQYF	TGTGCCAGCAGCAGGGACAGGGTGGTGAGGGATACGCAGTATTTT
TRBJ1-2	TRBV27	NA	NA	CASRASGGRGYGYTF	TGTGCCAGCAGAGCCTCCGGCGGGCGCGGCTATGGCTACACCTTC
TRBJ2-7	TRBV2	NA	NA	CASSKGRSSHEQYF	TGTGCCAGCAGTAAGGGGAGGAGTAGCCACGAGCAGTACTTC
TRBJ1-1	TRBV18	TRBD1	NA	CASSTRDRLPSTEAFF	TGTGCCAGCTCAACCCGGGACAGATTACCGTCCACTGAAGCTTTCTTT
TRBJ1-4	TRBV7-9	NA	NA	CAKQGSLNEKLFF	TGTGCCAAGCAAGGGAGCCTTAATGAAAAACTGTTTTTT
TRBJ1-1	TRBV2	NA	NA	CASYRVNTEAFF	TGTGCCAGCTATAGGGTGAACACTGAAGCTTTCTTT
TRBJ2-7	TRBV5-4	NA	NA	CASSLAASYEQYF	TGTGCCAGCAGCTTGGCCGCCTCCTACGAGCAGTACTTC
TRBJ2-7	TRBV29-1	NA	NA	CSVGDTGLIYEQYF	TGCAGCGTGGGGGATACAGGTCTGATCTACGAGCAGTACTTC